This T cell receptor (beta chain) was recorded in a study of Ad26.COV2.S vaccination and SARS-CoV-2 variants. Study-level information: As a participant in COV1001, the donor was in the Ad26.COV2.S trial arm.

Per the germline V gene, CDR1 is MDHEN and CDR2 is SYDVKM. The length of the CDR3 is 16 residues. V was pared by 4 bases and J by 0 bases, with 15 bases between. Study-wide results and caveats: Greater spike-specific TCR breadth was seen in vaccine recipients than in placebo recipients. Breadth, reportedly substantial, characterized the spike-specific CD8+ and CD4+ T cell responses after vaccination.

A single count supports this clone. Its antigen remains unknown. Treatment specified: roughly 20 received Ad26.COV2.S at low or high dose, single or two shots; several received placebo; per-sample allocation not given. The samples date from day 63 after the first vaccine or placebo injection. Some clones are missing from TCRdb's copy, which holds only in-frame ones; the method was immunoSEQ multiplex PCR. The sample yields about 350,000 clones, less than 90% seen once. This sequence was found in a person aged 18 to 65 who received the Ad26.COV2.S COVID-19 vaccine or a placebo. Sequences were derived from peripheral blood, sampled in a trial of Ad26.COV2.S vaccine versus placebo. The rearrangement links TRBV28 to TRBJ1-1; D may be TRBD1 (6 bases). The CDR3: CASSSPAGHLNTEAFF. CDR3 in DNA: TGTGCCAGCAGTTCCCCTGCGGGACACTTGAACACTGAAGCTTTCTTT.